Listed here is a single TCR beta chain. Its antigen remains undetermined. No much larger clonotype is one base removed from it; base qualities were not supplied. This record comes from a study of T cell responses to AZD1222 COVID-19 vaccine (dated by TCRdb to about 2021). In the study overall: AZD1222 recipients whose second dose came at about 4 weeks and those whose second dose came at about 12 weeks were combined into one group, since spike-specific TCR depth and breadth did not differ between the two schedules. TCR sequencing was performed for 233 trial participants, of whom about 200 were given two doses of AZD1222 and approximately 25 were given two doses of MenACWY control vaccine. Enrollment into the trials was organized by age into subgroups of 18-55, 56-69 and 70-plus years, and those subgroups contained roughly 140, 27 and 60 TCR-sequenced participants, respectively. The paper as a whole reports these results and caveats: A significant rise in spike-specific TCR breadth and depth was observed after two AZD1222 doses relative to day 0 and relative to MenACWY recipients. Conclusions about previously exposed vaccinees were limited because only six AZD1222 recipients were SARS-CoV-2 seropositive at baseline. Participants were mostly white British and included more females than males, and it was suggested by the authors that clonal diversity may have been underestimated. In the small 56-69-year group, the increase in depth fell short of significance, most likely because of low power. The vaccine-associated CD4 TCRs covered the entire spike protein, and the dominant responses fell in regions 160-218 and 743-854. Because no samples from the day 14 peak response were available, repertoires could be characterized only after the peak T cell response. Epitopes outside the regions mutated in the B.1.351 and B.1.1.7 variants were reportedly recognized by nearly half of the unique spike-specific TCRs.

What this sample's time point label stands for: baseline before first vaccination. Vaccinee samples came from UK trials COV001 and COV002, including a single-blind randomized controlled phase 2/3 trial of AZD1222 (ChAdOx1 nCoV-19) in healthy adults. Trial participant PBMC samples were collected at day 0 and day 28 after the second dose for TCRbeta chain sequencing. The CDR3 regions of human TCRbeta chains were analyzed by immunosequencing. Per the original workflow: TCRs in the repertoires were compared against a reference library of SARS-CoV-2-specific TCRs that had been generated with the MIRA antigen-specificity platform. Breadth was defined as the fraction of unique TCRs that were SARS-CoV-2-associated, and depth was defined as the fraction of total T cells that were SARS-CoV-2-associated. Using the MIRA data, every spike-specific TCR was mapped to the spike region that the TCR reacted to and assigned to either a CD4 or a CD8 class. Log10-transformed breadth and depth values were compared by one-way ANOVA with Sidak's multiple comparisons tests. Sourced from immuneACCESS, this table was stored by TCRdb with only in-frame sequences that have V and J called. A share of the clones is absent; for the studies checked, an unresolved V gene accounts for under half, and the remainder has no known explanation. V and J calls and clone size follow that table, whereas D and trimming were derived from the DNA. The sample records around 110,000 clones, around 87% of which are singletons. Jointly, the top ten make up about 3% of the sample.

This receptor was identified in an adult in good health. Sequencing was performed on peripheral blood, taken on day 0 of AZD1222 vaccination.

DNA sequence: TGCGCCAGCAGCCAAGATTACGGGACTCCGCAAGAGCAGTTCTTC. This gives the protein CASSQDYGTPQEQFF. This receptor chain uses TRBV4-3 and TRBJ2-1, with a weak D call of TRBD2 (6 bases match). Inclusive of the bounding cysteine and phenylalanine, the CDR3 is 15 residues long. The entry retains the CDR3 DNA only, 45 bases that are in frame from base 1. V loses 0 bases of germline sequence and J loses 10 bases, and the interval between the two ends is 16 bases. From the germline V gene, CDR1 is LGHNA and CDR2 is YSLEER.